A selection of T cell receptor beta chains follows, all from one sample in a study of control samples from healthy donors and cancer patients. Using immunoSEQ multiplex PCR, the repertoire was profiled, and TCRdb retains in-frame clones only, with some absent. The repertoire holds tens of thousands of clones, with around four fifths as singletons. The source material was blood. These TCRs come from a man aged 25-45 years in good health. The CDR3 runs from the conserved cysteine through the conserved F or W. Each record gives: J gene, V gene, CDR3 protein.

TRBJ2-6 TRBV19 CASSIGGVGGANVLTF
TRBJ1-6 TRBV28 CASSAGQGNSPLHF
TRBJ1-4 TRBV2 CASMYRDNEKLFF
TRBJ2-7 TRBV7-9 CASSLGAYEQYF
TRBJ2-3 TRBV30 CARDSGSSTDTQYF
TRBJ2-5 TRBV7-9 CASSPGRQSQETQYF
TRBJ2-7 TRBV5-1 CASSLAGTSGTYEQYF
TRBJ2-1 TRBV12-5 CASGLYGDEQFF
TRBJ1-3 TRBV30 CAWSGDSGNTIYF
TRBJ2-5 TRBV7-9 CASQGPPGAQYF
TRBJ2-1 TRBV19 CASRTRGGRNEQFF
TRBJ1-3 TRBV5-1 CASSRLTGRGNTIYF
TRBJ1-5 TRBV4-2 CASSRSGTEFYQPQHF
TRBJ2-1 TRBV5-1 CASSLRGWDEQFF
TRBJ2-1 TRBV30 CAWGPWGDEQFF
TRBJ2-2 TRBV19 CASSIAGGSTGELFF
TRBJ2-4 TRBV19 CASSPGQRGAKNIQYF
TRBJ2-7 TRBV6-1 CASSEFREPYEQYF
TRBJ1-2 TRBV9 CASSASSGQGAGYTF
TRBJ1-2 TRBV20-1 CSASIPQGGYGYTF
TRBJ2-3 TRBV7-3 CASSLGQGITSTDTQYF
TRBJ2-6 TRBV4-1 CASSQLTKVQGRGANVLTF
TRBJ1-5 TRBV6-5 CADVFGNQPQHF
TRBJ1-2 TRBV27 CASSFDRVGGYTF
TRBJ2-3 TRBV12-3/TRBV12-4 CASSISTDTQYF
TRBJ2-7 TRBV28 CASSPIPGTQNYEQYF
TRBJ2-2 TRBV5-5 CASSLYGTSRNTGELFF
TRBJ1-1 TRBV29-1 CSVAGQGITEAFF
TRBJ1-1 TRBV29-1 CSVGTGGPGFSEAFF
TRBJ2-6 TRBV7-9 CASSLAGGSLSGANVLTF
TRBJ1-2 TRBV2 CASSGGNPNYGYTF
TRBJ2-1 TRBV24-1 CATSDLPGGYNEQFF
TRBJ2-1 TRBV7-9 CASNTWTERDNEQFF
TRBJ1-2 TRBV6-5 CASTPDLGGSYGYTF
TRBJ2-7 TRBV19 CASSIEDSPTRVYEQYF
TRBJ1-2 TRBV21-1 CASSKQEGRNYGYTF
TRBJ1-2 TRBV7-9 CASSPGVGYTF
TRBJ2-6 TRBV4-2 CASSQEGSSGANVLTF
TRBJ1-1 TRBV5-5 CASSLYPQGAFF
TRBJ1-3 TRBV24-1 CATGLPIYF
TRBJ2-1 TRBV19 CASTDRGTYNEQFF
TRBJ1-6 TRBV28 CASTVNSYNSPLHF
TRBJ1-4 TRBV27 CASSPRRDDEKLFF